The clone carrying this T cell receptor (beta chain) has only a few counts. The data stem from a study of T cells in Graves' hyperthyroidism and ophthalmopathy. Study information: Blood from the periphery was taken at initial diagnosis, before any treatment.

The CDR3 regions of TCR beta were amplified from RNA transcripts. A first-round RT-PCR of the TCR CDR3 used the HTBI primer set. TCRdb re-called the multiplex PCR reads with MiXCR, one entry per CDR3 protein. Among some 510,000 distinct CDR3 sequences listed, less than 25% were seen once. Orbital computed tomography and thyroid ultrasound, together with serum TRAb and thyroxine and clinical symptoms, were used for diagnoses. Trimming took 2 bases from V and 4 from J; bases not matched to a gene: 1. The CDR3 covers 15 residues. CDR1 and CDR2 (germline): MNHEY, SVGAGI. Sequencing was done on a sample of blood. The TCR sequence derives from a man aged 18 to 29 with Graves' hyperthyroidism. The chain links TRBV6-5 to TRBJ2-5; 13 nucleotides agree with TRBD2. The CDR3 sequence is CASSYTSGGVETQYF. In DNA, the CDR3 is TGTGCCAGCAGTTACACTAGCGGGGGGGTAGAGACCCAGTACTTC.